The clone carrying this T cell receptor (beta chain) was seen only a few times. The table came from immunoSEQ multiplex PCR; TCRdb's copy has only in-frame clones and leaves some out. The sample lists 50,000 to 65,000 clones, about four fifths seen once, with roughly 1% in the top ten. This sample was taken from a study of OX40 agonist ivuxolimab in advanced cancers. The clonotype originates from an adult with an advanced solid tumor such as melanoma, head and neck, liver or kidney cancer. Specimen: CD4+ or CD8+ T cells sorted from blood, collected in a trial of the OX40 agonist ivuxolimab.

CDR3 region: CASAVTSGGANNEQFF. The DNA for the CDR3 is TGTGCCAGCGCAGTCACTAGCGGGGGGGCGAACAATGAGCAGTTCTTC. The chain recombines TRBV5-4 with TRBJ2-1, with TRBD2 identical over 13 bases. Losses at the gene ends were 7 bases for V and 5 bases for J; bases not matched to a gene: 9. CDR3 length equals 16 residues. Per germline, CDR1 SGHNT and CDR2 YYREEE (reference sequence). Full variable domain (rest looked up from reference TRBV5-4 and TRBJ2-1): ETGVTQSPTHLIKTRGQQVTLRCSSQSGHNTVSWYQQALGQGPQFIFQYYREEENGRGNFPPRFSGLQFPNYSSELNVNALELDDSALYLCASAVTSGGANNEQFFGPGTRLTVL.